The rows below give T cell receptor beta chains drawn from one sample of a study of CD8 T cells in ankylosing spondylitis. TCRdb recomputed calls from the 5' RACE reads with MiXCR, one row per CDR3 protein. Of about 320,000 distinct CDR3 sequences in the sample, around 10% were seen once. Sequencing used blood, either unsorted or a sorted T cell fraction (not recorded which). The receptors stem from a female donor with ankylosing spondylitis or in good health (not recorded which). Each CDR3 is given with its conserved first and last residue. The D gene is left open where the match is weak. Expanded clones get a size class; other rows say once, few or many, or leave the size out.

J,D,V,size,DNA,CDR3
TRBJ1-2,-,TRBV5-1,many,TGCGCCAGCAGCTTGGCCAGCAGATCTGGCTACACCTTC,CASSLASRSGYTF
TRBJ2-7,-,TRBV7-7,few,TGTGCCAGCAGCTTAAGCGACATGACCTACGAGCAGTACTTC,CASSLSDMTYEQYF
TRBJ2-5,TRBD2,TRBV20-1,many,TGCAGTGCTAGACGACTAGCGGGACGACGAGAGACCCAGTACTTC,CSARRLAGRRETQYF
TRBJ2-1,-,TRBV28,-,TGTGCCAGCAGAAGTCGGGCCCGAGCGGAGGAGCAGTTCTTC,CASRSRARAEEQFF
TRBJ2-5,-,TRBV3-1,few,TGTGCCAGCAGCCAAGCCCCGGGTTTCAGAATGCGAGAGACCCAGTACTTC,CASSQAPGFRMRETQYF
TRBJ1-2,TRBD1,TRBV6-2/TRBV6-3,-,TGTGCCAGCAGCGGCTCCCCGACAGGGCCTAACTATGGCTACACCTTC,CASSGSPTGPNYGYTF
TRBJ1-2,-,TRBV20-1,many,TGCAGTGCTTACGACAGTAACTATGGCTACACCTTC,CSAYDSNYGYTF
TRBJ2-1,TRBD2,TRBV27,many,TGTGCCAGCAGTTCCAGCGGGGCCCTCAATGAGCAGTTCTTC,CASSSSGALNEQFF
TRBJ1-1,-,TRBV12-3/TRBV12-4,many,TGTGCCAGCAGTCCAACAGGGCGGAACACTGAAGCTTTCTTT,CASSPTGRNTEAFF
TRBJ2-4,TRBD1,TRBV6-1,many,TGTGCCACCGGGACAGGGATCAGTTGGGAGTACTTC,CATGTGISWEYF
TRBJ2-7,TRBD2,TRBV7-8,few,TGTGCCAGCAGCTTAAGGACTAGCGGGAAAGGGAGGTCCTACGAGCAGTACTTC,CASSLRTSGKGRSYEQYF
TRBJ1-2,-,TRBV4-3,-,TGCGCCAGCAGCCAAGATCGAAACCGGAACTATGGCTACACCTTC,CASSQDRNRNYGYTF
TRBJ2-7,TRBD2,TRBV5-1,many,TGCGCCAGCAGCTGGACTAGCGGGTACGAGCAGTACTTC,CASSWTSGYEQYF
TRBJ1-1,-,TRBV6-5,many,TGTGCCAGCACCCTACAGGGTAAAGCTTTCTTT,CASTLQGKAFF
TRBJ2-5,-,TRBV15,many,TGTGCCACCAGCCAGCGACAAGAGACCCAGTACTTC,CATSQRQETQYF
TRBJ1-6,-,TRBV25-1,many,TGTGCCAGCACCGGGGCCCATAATTCACCCCTCCACTTT,CASTGAHNSPLHF
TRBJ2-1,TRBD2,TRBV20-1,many,TGCAGTGCTAGACCCCTAGCGGGGGCTCACAATGAGCAGTTCTTC,CSARPLAGAHNEQFF
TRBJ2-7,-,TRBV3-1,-,TGTGCCAGCAGCCAACCTAAAGGCGAGCAGTACTTC,CASSQPKGEQYF
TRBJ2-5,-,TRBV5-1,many,TGCGCCAGCAGCGCCCAGGGTGGCCAGATACAAGAGACCCAGTACTTC,CASSAQGGQIQETQYF
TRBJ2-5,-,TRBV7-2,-,TGTGCCAGCAGCTTAGACGGTGTGGGCCAAGAGACCCAGTACTTC,CASSLDGVGQETQYF